This TCR beta chain was retrieved from a study of T cell clonality in common variable immunodeficiency. Study observations and caveats: In common variable immunodeficiency, TCR beta chains reportedly carried fewer deletions and N-nucleotide insertions.

About this clone: Its antigen is unidentified. The CDR3 end is not reached by the read, which stops 3 residues before it; the germline J gene fills it in.

Measured with immunoSEQ multiplex PCR; TCRdb has only the in-frame clones, and not every one. This sample carries about 35,000 clones and no singletons, and around 6.1% goes to the top ten. Germline V gene data show CDR1 as MNHNS and CDR2 as SASEGT. Trimming cost V 2 bases and J 1 base; bases outside gene matches: 8. The CDR3 contains 18 residues. The rearrangement links TRBV6-1 to TRBJ2-5; TRBD1 matches 12 bases. The origin of this receptor is a human donor with common variable immunodeficiency. What was sequenced was peripheral blood mononuclear cells. Incomplete CDR3 DNA: TGTGCCAGCAGTGAATGGGGACAGGGGGCAGGAGTCCAAGAGACC. It translates to CASSEWGQGAGVQET. The whole CDR3 sequence is CASSEWGQGAGVQETQYF.